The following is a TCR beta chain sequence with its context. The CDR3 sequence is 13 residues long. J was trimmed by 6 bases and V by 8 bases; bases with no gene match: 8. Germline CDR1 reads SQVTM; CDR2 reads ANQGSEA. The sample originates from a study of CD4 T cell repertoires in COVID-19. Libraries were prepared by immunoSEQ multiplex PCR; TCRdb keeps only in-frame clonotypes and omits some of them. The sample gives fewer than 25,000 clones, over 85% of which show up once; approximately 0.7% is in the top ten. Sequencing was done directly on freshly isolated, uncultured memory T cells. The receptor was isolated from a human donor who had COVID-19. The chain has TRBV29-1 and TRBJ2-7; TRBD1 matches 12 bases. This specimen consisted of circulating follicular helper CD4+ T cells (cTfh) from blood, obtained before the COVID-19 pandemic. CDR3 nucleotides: TGCAGCCCCGGCGGGACAGGGGGCCGCGAGCAGTACTTC. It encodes CSPGGTGGREQYF.